The following is a TCR beta chain sequence with its context. Data came from immunoSEQ multiplex PCR; TCRdb stores just in-frame clones and leaves some out. Of about 45,000 clones in the sample, around 80% were seen once. Trimming cost V 3 bases and J 3 bases; bases outside gene matches: 12. Germline CDR1 reads SEHNR; CDR2 reads FQNEAQ (reference sequence). This CDR3 spans 18 amino acids. The entry originates in a study of OX40 agonist ivuxolimab in advanced cancers. The overall study: The drug used for patients, ivuxolimab, was an agonistic anti-OX40 (CD134) antibody. Eligibility rules accepted prior anti-PD-1, anti-PD-L1 or anti-CTLA-4 therapy, and approximately 40% had some.

The sequence came from an adult with an advanced solid tumor such as melanoma, head and neck, liver or kidney cancer. The material was CD4+ or CD8+ T cells sorted from blood, obtained in a trial of the OX40 agonist ivuxolimab. This rearrangement joins TRBV7-9 to TRBJ1-3; 9 nucleotides agree with TRBD1. CDR3 region: CASSFLHTGGARGNTIYF. As DNA, the CDR3 is TGTGCCAGCAGCTTCCTGCACACAGGGGGCGCGCGTGGAAACACCATATATTTT.